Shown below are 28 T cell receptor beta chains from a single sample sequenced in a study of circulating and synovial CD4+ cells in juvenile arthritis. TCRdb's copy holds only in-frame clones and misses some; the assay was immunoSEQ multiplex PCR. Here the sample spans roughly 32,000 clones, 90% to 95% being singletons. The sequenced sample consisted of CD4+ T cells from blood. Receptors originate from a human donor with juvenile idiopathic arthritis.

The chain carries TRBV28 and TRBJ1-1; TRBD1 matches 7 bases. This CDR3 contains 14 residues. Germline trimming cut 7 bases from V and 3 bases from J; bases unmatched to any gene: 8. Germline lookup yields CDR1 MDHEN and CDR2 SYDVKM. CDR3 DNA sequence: TGTGCCAGCAAAATCACGGGACAGCACACTGAAGCTTTCTTT. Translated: CASKITGQHTEAFF.

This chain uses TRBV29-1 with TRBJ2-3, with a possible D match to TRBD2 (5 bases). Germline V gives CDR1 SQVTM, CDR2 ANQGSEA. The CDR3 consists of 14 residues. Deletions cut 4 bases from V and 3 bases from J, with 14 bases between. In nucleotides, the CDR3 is TGCAGCGTTGGAAAATGGGAGACTACAGATACGCAGTATTTT. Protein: CSVGKWETTDTQYF.

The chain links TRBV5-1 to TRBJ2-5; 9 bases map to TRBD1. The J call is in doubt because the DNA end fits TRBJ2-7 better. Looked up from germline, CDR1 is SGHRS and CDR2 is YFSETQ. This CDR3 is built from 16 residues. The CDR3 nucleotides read TGCGCCAGCAGCATAGGGACAGGGAGAATAAGCTACGAGCAGTACTTC. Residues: CASSIGTGRISYEQYF.

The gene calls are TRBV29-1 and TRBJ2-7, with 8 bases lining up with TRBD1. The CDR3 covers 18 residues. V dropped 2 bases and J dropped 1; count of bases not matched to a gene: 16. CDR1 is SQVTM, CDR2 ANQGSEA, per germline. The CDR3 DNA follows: TGCAGCGTTGAAACCCGGAGTAGGGGCAACAGGGGGTCCTACGAGCAGTACTTC. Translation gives CSVETRSRGNRGSYEQYF.

CDR3 sequence reads: CASSLTGGGNQPQHF. CDR3 sequence (DNA): TGTGCCAGCAGCTTGACGGGGGGGGGCAATCAGCCCCAGCATTTT. The chain is built from TRBV9 and TRBJ1-5, with TRBD1 as a possible D gene (5 bases). Trimming shortened V by 4 bases and J by 2 bases, and 13 bases separated the two germline ends. The CDR3 is 15 amino acids. CDR1 is SGDLS and CDR2 is YYNGEE in the germline V gene.

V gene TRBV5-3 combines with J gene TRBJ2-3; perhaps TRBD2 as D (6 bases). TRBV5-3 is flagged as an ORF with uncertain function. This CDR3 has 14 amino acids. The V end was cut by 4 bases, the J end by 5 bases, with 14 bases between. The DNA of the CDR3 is TGTGCCAGAAGCGTAGGGCTGGGAGGAGATACGCAGTATTTT. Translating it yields CARSVGLGGDTQYF.

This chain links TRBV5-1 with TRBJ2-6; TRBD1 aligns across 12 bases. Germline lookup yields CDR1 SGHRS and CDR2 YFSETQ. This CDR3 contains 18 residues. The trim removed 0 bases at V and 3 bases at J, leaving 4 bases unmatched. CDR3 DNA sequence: TGCGCCAGCAGCTTGGGGGGACAGGGGGCGCTTGGGGCCAACGTCCTGACTTTC. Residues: CASSLGGQGALGANVLTF.

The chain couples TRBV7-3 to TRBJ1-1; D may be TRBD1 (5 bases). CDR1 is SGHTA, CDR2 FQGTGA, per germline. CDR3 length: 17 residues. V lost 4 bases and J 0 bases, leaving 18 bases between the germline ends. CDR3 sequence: CASSSRGGTSLNTEAFF. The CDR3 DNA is TGTGCCAGCAGCTCGCGCGGGGGAACCTCTTTGAACACTGAAGCTTTCTTT.

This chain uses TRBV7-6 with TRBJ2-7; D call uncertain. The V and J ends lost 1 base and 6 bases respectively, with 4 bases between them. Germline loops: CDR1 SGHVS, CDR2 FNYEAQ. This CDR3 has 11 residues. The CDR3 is CASSLEREQYF. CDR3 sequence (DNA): TGTGCCAGCAGCTTAGAGCGCGAGCAGTACTTC.

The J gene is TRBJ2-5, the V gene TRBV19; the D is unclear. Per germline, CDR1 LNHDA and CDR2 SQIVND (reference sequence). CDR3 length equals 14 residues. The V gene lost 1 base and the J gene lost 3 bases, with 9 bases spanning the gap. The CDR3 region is CASSIGQAKETQYF. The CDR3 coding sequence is TGTGCCAGTAGTATAGGCCAAGCTAAAGAGACCCAGTACTTC. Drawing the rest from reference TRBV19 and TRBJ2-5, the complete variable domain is DGGITQSPKYLFRKEGQNVTLSCEQNLNHDAMYWYRQDPGQGLRLIYYSQIVNDFQKGDIAEGYSVSREKKESFPLTVTSAQKNPTAFYLCASSIGQAKETQYFGPGTRLLVL.

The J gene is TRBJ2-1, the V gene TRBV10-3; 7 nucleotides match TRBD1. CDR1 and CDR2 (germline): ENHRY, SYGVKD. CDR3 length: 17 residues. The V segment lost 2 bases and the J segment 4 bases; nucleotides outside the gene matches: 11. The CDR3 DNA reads TGTGCCATCAGTGAGCAGGGGGTCGAATCCCTATACAATGAGCAGTTCTTC. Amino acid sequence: CAISEQGVESLYNEQFF.

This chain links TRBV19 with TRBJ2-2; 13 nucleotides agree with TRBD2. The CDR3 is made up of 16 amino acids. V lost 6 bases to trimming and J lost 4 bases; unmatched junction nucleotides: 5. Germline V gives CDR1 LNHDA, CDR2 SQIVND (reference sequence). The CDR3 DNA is TGTGCCAGTAGGCTGACTAGCGGGGGGTTCACCGGGGAGCTGTTTTTT. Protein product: CASRLTSGGFTGELFF.

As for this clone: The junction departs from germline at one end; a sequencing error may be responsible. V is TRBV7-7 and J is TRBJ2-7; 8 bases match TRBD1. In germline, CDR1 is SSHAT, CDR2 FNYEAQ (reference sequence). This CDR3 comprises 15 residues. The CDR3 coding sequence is TGTGCTAGCAGCTTAGAGACAGGGGTCTCCTACGAGCAGTACTTC. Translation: CASSLETGVSYEQYF.

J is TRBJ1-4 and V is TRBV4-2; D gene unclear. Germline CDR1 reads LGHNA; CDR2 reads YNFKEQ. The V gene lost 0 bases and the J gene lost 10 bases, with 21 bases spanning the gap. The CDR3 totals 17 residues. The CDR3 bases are TGTGCCAGCAGCCAAGATCGCGAGGGTCTAACTCGGGGAAAACTGTTTTTT. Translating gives CASSQDREGLTRGKLFF.

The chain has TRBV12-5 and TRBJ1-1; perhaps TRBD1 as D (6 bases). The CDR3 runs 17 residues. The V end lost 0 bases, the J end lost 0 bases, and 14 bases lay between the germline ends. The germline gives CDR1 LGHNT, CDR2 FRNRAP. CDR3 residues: CASGLVPKTGMNTEAFF. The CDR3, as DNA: TGTGCTAGTGGTTTGGTACCCAAGACAGGAATGAACACTGAAGCTTTCTTT.

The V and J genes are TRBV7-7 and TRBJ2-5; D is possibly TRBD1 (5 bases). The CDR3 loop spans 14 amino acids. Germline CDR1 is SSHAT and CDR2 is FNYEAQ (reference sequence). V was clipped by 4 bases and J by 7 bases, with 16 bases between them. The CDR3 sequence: CASSSTRSQGTQYF. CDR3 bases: TGTGCCAGCAGCTCGACTCGATCTCAGGGGACCCAGTACTTC.

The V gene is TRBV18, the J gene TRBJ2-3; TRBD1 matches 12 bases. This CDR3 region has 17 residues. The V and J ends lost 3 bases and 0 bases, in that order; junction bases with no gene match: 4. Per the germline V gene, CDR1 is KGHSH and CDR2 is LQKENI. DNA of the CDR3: TGTGCCAGCTCACCGAGGGGACAGGGGGCGAGCACAGATACGCAGTATTTT. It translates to CASSPRGQGASTDTQYF.

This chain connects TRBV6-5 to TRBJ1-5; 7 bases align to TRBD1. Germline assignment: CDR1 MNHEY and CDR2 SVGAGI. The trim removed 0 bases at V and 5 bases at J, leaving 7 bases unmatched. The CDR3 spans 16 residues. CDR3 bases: TGTGCCAGCAGTTACTCGATGCAAGGGGGCCATCAGCCCCAGCATTTT. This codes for CASSYSMQGGHQPQHF.

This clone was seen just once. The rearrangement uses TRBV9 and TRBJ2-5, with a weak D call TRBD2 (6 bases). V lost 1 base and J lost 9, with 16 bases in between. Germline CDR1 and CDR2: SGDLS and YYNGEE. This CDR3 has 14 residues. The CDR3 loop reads CASSVRTESGAQYF. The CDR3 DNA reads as TGTGCCAGCAGCGTAAGGACCGAGTCGGGGGCCCAGTACTTC.

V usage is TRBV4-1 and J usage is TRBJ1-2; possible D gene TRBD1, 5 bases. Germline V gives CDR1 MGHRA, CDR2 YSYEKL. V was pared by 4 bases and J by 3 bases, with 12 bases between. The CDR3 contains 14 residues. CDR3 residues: CASSPVVTDYGYTF. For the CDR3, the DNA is TGCGCCAGCAGCCCCGTTGTGACAGACTATGGCTACACCTTC.

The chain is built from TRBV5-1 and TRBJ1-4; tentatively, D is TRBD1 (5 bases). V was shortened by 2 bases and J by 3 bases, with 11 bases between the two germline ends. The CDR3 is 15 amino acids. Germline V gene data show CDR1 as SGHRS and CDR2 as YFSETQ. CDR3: CASSFQGSANEKLFF. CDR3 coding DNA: TGCGCCAGCAGCTTTCAGGGAAGTGCTAATGAAAAACTGTTTTTT.

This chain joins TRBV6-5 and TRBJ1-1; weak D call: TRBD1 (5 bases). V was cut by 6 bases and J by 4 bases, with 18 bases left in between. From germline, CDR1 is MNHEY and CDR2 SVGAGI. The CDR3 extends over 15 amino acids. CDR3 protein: CASSPQGLGSTEAFF. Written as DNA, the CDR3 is TGTGCCAGCAGCCCTCAGGGACTCGGGAGCACTGAAGCTTTCTTT.

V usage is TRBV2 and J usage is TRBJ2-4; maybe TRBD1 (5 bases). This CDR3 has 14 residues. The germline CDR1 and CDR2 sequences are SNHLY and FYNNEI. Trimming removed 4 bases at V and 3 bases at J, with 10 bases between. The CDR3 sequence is CASSVRVGKNIQYF. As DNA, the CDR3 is TGTGCCAGCAGTGTCAGGGTCGGCAAAAACATTCAGTACTTC. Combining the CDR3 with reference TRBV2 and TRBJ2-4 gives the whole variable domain EPEVTQTPSHQVTQMGQEVILRCVPISNHLYFYWYRQILGQKVEFLVSFYNNEISEKSEIFDDQFSVERPDGSNFTLKIRSTKLEDSAMYFCASSVRVGKNIQYFGAGTRLSVL.

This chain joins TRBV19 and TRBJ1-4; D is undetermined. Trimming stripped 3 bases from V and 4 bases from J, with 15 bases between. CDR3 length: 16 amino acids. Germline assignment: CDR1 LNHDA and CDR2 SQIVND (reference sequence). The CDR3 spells CASSIGRFGNNEKLFF. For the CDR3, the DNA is TGTGCCAGTAGTATCGGCCGGTTCGGGAATAATGAAAAACTGTTTTTT.

For the CDR3, the DNA is TGTGCCAGCAGGCGGGCCTATGGCTACACCTTC. Its translation: CASRRAYGYTF. The chain carries TRBV5-8 and TRBJ1-2; D ambiguous. Trimming pared 5 bases from V and 4 bases from J, leaving 6 bases between. From germline, CDR1 is SGHTS and CDR2 YDEGEE. The length of the CDR3 is 11 residues.

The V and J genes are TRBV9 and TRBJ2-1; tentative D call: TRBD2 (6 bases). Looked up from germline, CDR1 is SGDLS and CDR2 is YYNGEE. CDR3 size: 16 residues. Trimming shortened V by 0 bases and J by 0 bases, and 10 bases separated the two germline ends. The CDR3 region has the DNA TGTGCCAGCAGCGTAGGAATAGCGGTCTCCTACAATGAGCAGTTCTTC. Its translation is CASSVGIAVSYNEQFF.

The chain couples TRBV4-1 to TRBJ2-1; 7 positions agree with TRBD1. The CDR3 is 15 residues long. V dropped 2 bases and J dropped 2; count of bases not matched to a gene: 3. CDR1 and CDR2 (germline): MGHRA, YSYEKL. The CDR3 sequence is CASSQRDSPYNEQFF. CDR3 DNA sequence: TGCGCCAGCAGCCAACGGGACAGTCCCTACAATGAGCAGTTCTTC.

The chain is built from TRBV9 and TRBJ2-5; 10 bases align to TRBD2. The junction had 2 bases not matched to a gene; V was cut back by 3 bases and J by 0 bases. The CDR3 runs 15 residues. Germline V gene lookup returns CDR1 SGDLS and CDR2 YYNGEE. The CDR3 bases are TGTGCCAGCAGCGCCGGACTAGCGGACCAAGAGACCCAGTACTTC. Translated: CASSAGLADQETQYF.